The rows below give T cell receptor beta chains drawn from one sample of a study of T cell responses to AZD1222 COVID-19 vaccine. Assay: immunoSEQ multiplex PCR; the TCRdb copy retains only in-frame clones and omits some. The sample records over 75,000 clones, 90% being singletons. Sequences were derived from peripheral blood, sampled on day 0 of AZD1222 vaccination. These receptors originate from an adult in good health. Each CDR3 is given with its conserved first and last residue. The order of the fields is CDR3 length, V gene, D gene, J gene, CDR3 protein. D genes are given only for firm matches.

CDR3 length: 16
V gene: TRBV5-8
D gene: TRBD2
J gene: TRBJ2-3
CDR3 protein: CASSNGLAGGPETQYF

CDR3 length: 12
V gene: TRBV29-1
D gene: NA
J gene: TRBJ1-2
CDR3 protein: CSDLDSSYGYTF

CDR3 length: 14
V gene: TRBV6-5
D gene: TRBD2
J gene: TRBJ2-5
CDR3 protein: CASSWEGFGETQYF

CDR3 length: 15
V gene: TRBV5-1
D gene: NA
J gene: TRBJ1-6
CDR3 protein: CASSLTVADGSPLHF

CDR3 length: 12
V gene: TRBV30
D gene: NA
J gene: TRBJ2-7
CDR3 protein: CAWSDSTDEQYF

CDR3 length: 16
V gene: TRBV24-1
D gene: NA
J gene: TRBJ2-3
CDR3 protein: CATSDSRSLVPDTQYF

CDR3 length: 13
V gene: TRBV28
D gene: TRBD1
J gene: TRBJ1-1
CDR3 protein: CASRGQGIAEAFF

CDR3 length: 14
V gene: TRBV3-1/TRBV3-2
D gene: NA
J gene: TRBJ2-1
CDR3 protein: CASSQSTGWNEQFF

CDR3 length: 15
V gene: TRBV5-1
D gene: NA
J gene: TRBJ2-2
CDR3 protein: CASTPGAGSAGELFF

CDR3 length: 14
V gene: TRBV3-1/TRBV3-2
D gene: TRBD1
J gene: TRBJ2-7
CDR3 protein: CASSQGGQGLEQYF

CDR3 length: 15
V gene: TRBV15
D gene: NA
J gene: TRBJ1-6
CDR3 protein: CATSRDAGNNSPLHF

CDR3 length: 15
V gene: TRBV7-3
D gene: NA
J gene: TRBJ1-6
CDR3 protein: CASSAERQGGSPLHF

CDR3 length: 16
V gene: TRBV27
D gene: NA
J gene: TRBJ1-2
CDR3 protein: CARRVSGGRAPPGYTF

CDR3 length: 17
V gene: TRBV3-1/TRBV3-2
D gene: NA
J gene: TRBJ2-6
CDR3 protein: CASSQGQGVSGANVLTF

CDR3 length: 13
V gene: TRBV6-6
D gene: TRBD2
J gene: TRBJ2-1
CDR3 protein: CASTLGTGRALFF

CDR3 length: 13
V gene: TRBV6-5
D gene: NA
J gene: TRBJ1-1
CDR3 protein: CASSWGENTEAFF

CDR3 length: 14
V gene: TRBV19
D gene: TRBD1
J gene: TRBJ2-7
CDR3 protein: CASTTGQAGYEQYF

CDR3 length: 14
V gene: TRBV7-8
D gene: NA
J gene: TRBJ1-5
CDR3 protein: CASSLGTAVSPQHF

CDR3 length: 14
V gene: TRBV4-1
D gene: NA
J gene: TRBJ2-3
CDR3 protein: CASSQEGGTDTQYF

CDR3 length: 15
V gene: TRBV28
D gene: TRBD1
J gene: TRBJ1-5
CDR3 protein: CASSSGAGGRQPQHF

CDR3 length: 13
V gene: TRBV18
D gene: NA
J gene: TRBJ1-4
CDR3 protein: CASQDSNNEKLFF

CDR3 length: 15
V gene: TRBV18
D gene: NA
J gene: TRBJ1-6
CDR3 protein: CASSPDSSYNSPLHF

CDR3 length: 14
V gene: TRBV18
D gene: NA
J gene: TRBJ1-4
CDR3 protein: CASSPIATNEKLFF

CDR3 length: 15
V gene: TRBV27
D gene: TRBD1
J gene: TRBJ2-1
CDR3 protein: CASSLSTGAYNEQFF

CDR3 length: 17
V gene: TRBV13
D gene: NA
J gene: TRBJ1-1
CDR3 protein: CASSLDEGVAGDTEAFF

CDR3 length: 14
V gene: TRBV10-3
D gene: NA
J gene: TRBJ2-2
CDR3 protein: CAISESQGSGELFF